This TCR beta chain appears in the sequencing data of a study of T cells in Graves' hyperthyroidism and ophthalmopathy. This CDR3 is built from 15 residues. Germline V gene data show CDR1 as SGHTA and CDR2 as FQGNSA. Trimming took 4 bases from V and 5 from J, leaving 17 bases between them. Authors of the study amplified TCR beta CDR3 regions from RNA transcripts. The HTBI primer set served for first-round RT-PCR of the TCR CDR3. TCRdb re-called the multiplex PCR reads with MiXCR, one entry per CDR3 protein. The sample lists just over 550,000 distinct CDR3 sequences; roughly 50% were seen once. The sample consisted of peripheral blood or thyroid tissue (not recorded which). The origin of this receptor is a young woman with Graves' hyperthyroidism. This chain connects TRBV7-2 to TRBJ2-5; no definite D call. The CDR3 nucleotides read TGTGCCAGCAGCTCGTCTGTAACGCCCGGGGAGACCCAGTACTTC. Translated: CASSSSVTPGETQYF.